This TCR beta chain emerged from a study of CD8+ T cells in alopecia areata (dated 2018 in TCRdb). Broadly, across the study: The treated patients took part in an open-label pilot trial in which moderate-to-severe alopecia areata was treated with oral tofacitinib at 5 to 10 mg twice daily. To study T cell clonal expansion in alopecia areata, the researchers applied high-throughput TCRbeta sequencing to both the C3H/HeJ mouse model and human patients. Scalp clonality was compared across normal scalp (n=4), patchy alopecia areata scalp (n=8), and alopecia totalis/universalis scalp (n=8). Patients on tofacitinib were biopsied at baseline and after 4 and 24 weeks of treatment, and several of the patients also had a later scalp biopsy. Patients stayed on tofacitinib for 6 to 18 months and then had 6 months of follow-up off drug so that delayed response and recurrence could be assessed. In humans, TCRbeta sequencing was performed on scalp tissue and on sorted CD4+ and CD8+ peripheral blood T cells from healthy controls and from patients with patchy or totalis/universalis alopecia areata. RNA came from the PAXgene miRNA kit for fixed scalp, the miRNeasy kit for PBMCs, and the RNeasy kit for mouse skin. TCRbeta CDR3 regions were amplified by immunoSEQ multiplex PCR using 35 Vbeta forward and 13 Jbeta reverse primers. What the work shows at the level of the full study, not this receptor alone: Lesional scalp, especially in alopecia totalis/universalis, showed higher clonality and more expanded CD8+ clones than normal scalp, suggesting antigenic drive. Shared TCR sequences between patients were less evident than in mice, which may be partly attributable to HLA diversity in the patient population. Unlike mouse skin, which is dominated by gammadelta T cells, normal human skin has resident alphabeta T cells that are also sequenced, and this complicates analysis of the scalp TCR repertoire.

CDR1 SGHDT and CDR2 YYEEEE were looked up in the germline V gene. V is pared back by 6 bases and J by 5 bases, with 8 bases lying between the germline termini. Including cysteine and phenylalanine, the CDR3 has 11 amino acids. Only the CDR3 DNA is retained, 33 bases long and in frame from the first base. Libraries were built with the immunoSEQ multiplex PCR assay. For TCR sequencing, RNA was extracted from every sample and reverse transcribed into cDNA to serve as template. First-strand cDNA was synthesized using SuperScript III with a 2:1 mix of oligo-dT and random hexamers. A synthetic immune receptor repertoire was used to gauge amplification bias, and whatever bias remained was removed computationally. The study's processing was this. Raw reads were preprocessed to remove errors, and CDR3 was defined according to IMGT conventions as the region from the conserved cysteine to phenylalanine. Clonality was calculated as 1 minus Shannon entropy normalized by log2 of the number of productive unique TCRs. CD4 or CD8 identity of scalp clones was inferred by cross-referencing scalp TCRbeta sequences with sorted blood CD4 and CD8 repertoires. TCRdb carries this immuneACCESS record with in-frame sequences only. Its versions omit some clonotypes, under half of them owing to an unresolved V gene in the studies checked, with the rest unexplained. For V, J and clone size, that table is used; D and trimming come from the DNA. The sample records about 150,000 clones, about 60% of which are singletons. 5% to 7% of the sample is held by the ten biggest clonotypes.

Comments on this clone: Its target antigen remains unknown. Per-base qualities were not stored, and no clone one base away is much larger.

What this sample's time point label stands for: baseline before oral tofacitinib. Lesional scalp punch biopsies and peripheral blood were collected from alopecia areata patients. PBMCs were isolated by density centrifugation and stained for CD3, CD4 and CD8, after which CD4+ and CD8+ T cells were sorted on a FACSAria. The V and J segments used are TRBV5-6 and TRBJ2-5; no D gene call is confident. This specimen was CD4+ T cells sorted from blood, taken at week 0. The origin of this receptor is a human donor with alopecia areata. The DNA is as follows: TGTGCCAGCACCTCCGGGGAGACCCAGTACTTC. This yields the protein CASTSGETQYF.